What follows are 8 T cell receptor beta chains derived from one specimen sequenced in a study of blood T cell repertoires in COVID-19. Produced via immunoSEQ multiplex PCR; TCRdb's table is partial and in-frame only. The data contain approximately 38,000 clones, 70% to 90% of them singletons. Sequencing was carried out using peripheral blood. The receptors come from a man aged 60 to 75 with COVID-19, enrolled during active disease.

In its sample, this clone was seen once. The genes are TRBV2 and TRBJ2-7; D unresolved. V lost 1 base, J lost 4 bases, and 5 bases lay in between. CDR3 length: 12 amino acids. Germline V gene lookup returns CDR1 SNHLY and CDR2 FYNNEI. The CDR3 coding sequence is TGTGCCAGCAGTGAAGGGGCGTACGAGCAGTACTTC. Translating it yields CASSEGAYEQYF.

The rearrangement links TRBV28 to TRBJ2-3; 14 bases agree with TRBD2. The CDR3 covers 18 residues. CDR1 MDHEN and CDR2 SYDVKM come from the germline V gene. V shed 3 bases and J 3 bases; nucleotides not matched to a gene: 8. The CDR3 loop reads CASSLGGLAGVLTDTQYF. CDR3 DNA sequence: TGTGCCAGCAGTTTGGGGGGACTAGCGGGAGTGTTGACAGATACGCAGTATTTT.

The chain is built from TRBV24-1 and TRBJ1-2; 8 nucleotides align to TRBD1. The CDR3 length is 15 residues. Trimming at V came to 4 bases and at J to 2 bases, leaving 5 bases not matched to a gene. Germline V gene lookup returns CDR1 KGHDR and CDR2 SFDVKD. The CDR3 DNA sequence: TGTGCCACCAGTGACACCCGGACAGGGAACTATGGCTACACCTTC. Translation gives CATSDTRTGNYGYTF.

The chain joins TRBV5-1 to TRBJ2-7, with a weak D call TRBD2 (6 bases). Trimming took off 4 bases at V and 3 bases at J, with 14 bases between the two ends. There are 14 residues in the CDR3. In germline, CDR1 is SGHRS, CDR2 YFSETQ. The CDR3 protein is CASSPFSGNYEQYF. The CDR3 nucleotides are TGCGCCAGCAGCCCCTTTAGCGGAAACTACGAGCAGTACTTC.

This sequence joins TRBV28 and TRBJ1-3; D gene ambiguous. The CDR3 is made up of 17 amino acids. Deletions cut 6 bases from V and 8 bases from J, with 26 bases between. Germline-derived CDR1 and CDR2 are MDHEN and SYDVKM. CDR3 bases: TGTGCCAGCAGCTCCAACGCGATCGCAGGCTCGCTCGACACCATATATTTT. As protein: CASSSNAIAGSLDTIYF. The entire variable domain, with the rest obtained from reference TRBV28 and TRBJ1-3, is as follows: DVKVTQSSRYLVKRTGEKVFLECVQDMDHENMFWYRQDPGLGLRLIYFSYDVKMKEKGDIPEGYSVSREKKERFSLILESASTNQTSMYLCASSSNAIAGSLDTIYFGEGSWLTVV.

J is TRBJ2-1 and V is TRBV6-5, with D unclear. Germline values: CDR1 MNHEY, CDR2 SVGAGI. Trimming removed 6 bases at V and 6 bases at J, with 3 bases between. CDR3 length equals 10 residues. The CDR3 sequence: CASSFNEQFF. The CDR3 nucleotides are TGTGCCAGCAGCTTCAATGAGCAGTTCTTC.

The J gene is TRBJ2-5, the V gene TRBV29-1; 7 nucleotides line up with TRBD1. There are 13 residues in the CDR3. The germline V gene has CDR1 SQVTM and CDR2 ANQGSEA. With 4 bases clipped from V and 2 bases from J, the junction kept 4 bases outside the gene matches. CDR3 sequence (DNA): TGCAGCGTTGCACAGGGGCATCAAGAGACCCAGTACTTC. Translating it yields CSVAQGHQETQYF. Looking up the rest from reference TRBV29-1 and TRBJ2-5 gives the full variable domain: SAVISQKPSRDICQRGTSLTIQCQVDSQVTMMFWYRQQPGQSLTLIATANQGSEATYESGFVIDKFPISRPNLTFSTLTVSNMSPEDSSIYLCSVAQGHQETQYFGPGTRLLVL.

V is TRBV2 and J is TRBJ2-3, with 14 bases matching TRBD2. J was trimmed by 2 bases and V by 6 bases; bases with no gene match: 13. This CDR3 region has 19 residues. Per the germline V gene, CDR1 is SNHLY and CDR2 is FYNNEI. Written as DNA, the CDR3 is TGTGCCAGCAGCGCCGTATTCCGGGGACTAGCGGGAGACACAGATACGCAGTATTTT. Its protein product is CASSAVFRGLAGDTDTQYF.